This TCR beta chain emerged from a study of blood T cell repertoires in COVID-19 (dated by TCRdb to 2020 to 2021). Regarding the research as a whole: Samples covering the acute and convalescent phases of COVID-19 were provided by collaborators in the United States, Italy and Spain. The dataset comprised deeply sampled blood TCRbeta repertoires from subjects exposed to, actively infected with, or recovered from COVID-19. A de-identified subject ID, COVID-19 status, age in years and sex were almost always included in the sample metadata. HLA class I and class II types, where available, came from metadata supplied by the sample provider rather than from assay-based typing. The repertoires were released in a freely available public database intended as a resource for research on the immune response to SARS-CoV-2. The material from the prospective study consisted of cDNA or gDNA derived from T cells, B-cell-depleted T cells, or PBMCs. Samples came from the ongoing ImmuneRACE study (first 160 participants) plus 1,254 subjects from 6 global collaborators. Beyond this particular receptor, the publication reports: The quantity of clinical and demographic metadata differed by source and by participant and was supplied without curation.

The CDR3 runs 14 residues from the cysteine to the phenylalanine. The read is trimmed to its CDR3 DNA, 42 bases read in frame from base 1. Trimmed from V: 6 bases; trimmed from J: 2 bases; junction bases lacking a gene match: 4. The germline V gene specifies MNHEY as CDR1 and SVGAGI as CDR2. The collaborating institutions used their own protocols to collect whole blood in K2EDTA tubes. For TCRbeta analysis, collaborators shipped samples as frozen whole blood, isolated PBMCs, or DNA extracted from either of those sample types. Worth noting for this clone: Its antigen is still unknown. No qualities accompany the bases; no much larger clone lies one base away.

TCRbeta CDR3 regions were amplified from genomic DNA by means of the immunoSEQ Assay, a bias-controlled multiplex PCR. The study's own analysis went as follows. Within the assay, amplification of reference gene primers was used to estimate how many nucleated cells each sample contained. Sequence reads were collapsed and filtered to measure the absolute abundance of every unique TCRbeta CDR3 rearrangement. For each sample, productive Simpson clonality was calculated by taking the square root of Simpson's diversity index across productive rearrangements. TCRdb holds this immuneACCESS table with in-frame rearrangements only. Some clones are missing; in checked studies, unresolved V genes explain under half, and the rest has no known cause. V, J and clone size are taken as reported in that table, and D and trimming were inferred from the DNA itself. Recorded for this sample are around 81,000 clones; 80% to 90% of them occurred a single time. The ten top clones hold around 5% of the sample.

The V and J segments used are TRBV6-5 and TRBJ1-2, and 9 bases in between align with TRBD1. The TCR was taken from a woman over 75 with acute or convalescent COVID-19. The specimen was peripheral blood. Here is the DNA: TGTGCCAGCAGACGGGACAGGGAGAACTATGGCTACACCTTC. Its protein is CASRRDRENYGYTF.